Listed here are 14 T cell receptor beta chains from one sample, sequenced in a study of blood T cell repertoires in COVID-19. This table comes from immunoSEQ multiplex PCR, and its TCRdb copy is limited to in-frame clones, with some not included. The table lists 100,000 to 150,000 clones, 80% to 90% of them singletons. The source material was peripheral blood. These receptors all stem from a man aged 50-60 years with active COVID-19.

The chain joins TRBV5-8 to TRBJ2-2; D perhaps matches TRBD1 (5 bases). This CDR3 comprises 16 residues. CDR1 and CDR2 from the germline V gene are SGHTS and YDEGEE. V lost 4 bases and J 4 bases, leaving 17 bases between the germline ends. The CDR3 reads CASSARVSAVTGELFF. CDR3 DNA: TGTGCCAGCAGCGCCAGGGTTAGTGCGGTCACCGGGGAGCTGTTTTTT.

This chain's CDR3 is CASSLSLRGNYGYTF. DNA of the CDR3: TGTGCCAGCAGTTTATCGCTCAGGGGTAACTATGGCTACACCTTC. The chain carries TRBV27 and TRBJ1-2; weak D call: TRBD1 (6 bases). Germline V lookup: CDR1 MNHEY, CDR2 SMNVEV (reference sequence). Trimming cost V 0 bases and J 1 base, with 9 bases left between them. The CDR3 is made up of 15 amino acids.

CDR3 region: CASSLSGRAMNTEAFF. Here the CDR3 DNA reads TGTGCCAGCAGCCTCTCAGGGCGCGCCATGAACACTGAAGCTTTCTTT. The V gene is TRBV5-4, the J gene TRBJ1-1; tentatively, D is TRBD1 (5 bases). The ends were cut back, 4 bases at V and 0 bases at J, with 16 bases in the middle. The CDR3 is 16 amino acids. The germline gives CDR1 SGHNT, CDR2 YYREEE (reference sequence).

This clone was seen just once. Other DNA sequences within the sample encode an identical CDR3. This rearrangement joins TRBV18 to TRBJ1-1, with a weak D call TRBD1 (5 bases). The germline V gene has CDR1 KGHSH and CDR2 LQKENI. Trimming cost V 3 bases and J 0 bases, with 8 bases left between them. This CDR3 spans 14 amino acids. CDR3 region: CASSPGAVNTEAFF. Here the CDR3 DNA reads TGTGCCAGCTCACCTGGGGCGGTGAACACTGAAGCTTTCTTT.

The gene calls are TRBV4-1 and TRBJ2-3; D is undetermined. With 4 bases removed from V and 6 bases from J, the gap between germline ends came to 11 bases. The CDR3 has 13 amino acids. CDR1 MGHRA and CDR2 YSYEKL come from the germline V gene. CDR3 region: CASSRHWADTQYF. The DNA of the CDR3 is TGCGCCAGCAGCCGTCACTGGGCCGATACGCAGTATTTT.

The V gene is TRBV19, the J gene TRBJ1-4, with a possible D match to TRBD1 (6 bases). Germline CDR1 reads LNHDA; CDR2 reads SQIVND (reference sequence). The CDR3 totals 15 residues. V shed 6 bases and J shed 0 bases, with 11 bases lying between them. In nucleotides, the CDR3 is TGTGCCAGTAGGGACAGAACTTCAACTAATGAAAAACTGTTTTTT. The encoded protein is CASRDRTSTNEKLFF.

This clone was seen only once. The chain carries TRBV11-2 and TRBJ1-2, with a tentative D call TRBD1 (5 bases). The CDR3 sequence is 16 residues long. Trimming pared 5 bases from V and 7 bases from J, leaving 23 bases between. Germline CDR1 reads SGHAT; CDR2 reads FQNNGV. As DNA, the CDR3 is TGTGCCAGCAGCCTCTCCGGGGGGGGGATTCTAAGTGGCTACACCTTC. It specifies CASSLSGGGILSGYTF. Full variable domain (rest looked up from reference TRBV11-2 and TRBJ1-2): EAGVAQSPRYKIIEKRQSVAFWCNPISGHATLYWYQQILGQGPKLLIQFQNNGVVDDSQLPKDRFSAERLKGVDSTLKIQPAKLEDSAVYLCASSLSGGGILSGYTFGSGTRLTVV.

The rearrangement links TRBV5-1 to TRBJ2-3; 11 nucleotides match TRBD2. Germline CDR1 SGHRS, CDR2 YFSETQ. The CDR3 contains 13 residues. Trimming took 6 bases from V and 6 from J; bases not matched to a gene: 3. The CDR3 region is CASTLAGVDTQYF. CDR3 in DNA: TGCGCCAGCACACTAGCGGGGGTGGATACGCAGTATTTT.

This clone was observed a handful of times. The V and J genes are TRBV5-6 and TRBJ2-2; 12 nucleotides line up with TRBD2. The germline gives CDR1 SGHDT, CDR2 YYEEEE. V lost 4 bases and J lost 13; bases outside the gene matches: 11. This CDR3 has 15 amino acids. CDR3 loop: CASSRTSGGPGGLFF. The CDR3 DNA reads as TGTGCCAGCAGCCGAACTAGCGGGGGGCCCGGTGGGCTGTTTTTT. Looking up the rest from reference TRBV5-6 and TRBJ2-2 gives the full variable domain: DAGVTQSPTHLIKTRGQQVTLRCSPKSGHDTVSWYQQALGQGPQFIFQYYEEEERQRGNFPDRFSGHQFPNYSSELNVNALLLGDSALYLCASSRTSGGPGGLFFGEGSRLTVL.

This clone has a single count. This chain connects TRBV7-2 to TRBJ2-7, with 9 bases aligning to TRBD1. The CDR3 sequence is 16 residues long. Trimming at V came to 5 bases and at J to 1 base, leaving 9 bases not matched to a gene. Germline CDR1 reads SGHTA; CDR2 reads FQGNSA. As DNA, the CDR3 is TGTGCCAGCAGCCTTGTTGGGACAGGGCTATCCTACGAGCAGTACTTC. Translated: CASSLVGTGLSYEQYF. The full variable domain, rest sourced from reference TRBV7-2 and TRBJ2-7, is GAGVSQSPSNKVTEKGKDVELRCDPISGHTALYWYRQSLGQGLEFLIYFQGNSAPDKSGLPSDRFSAERTGGSVSTLTIQRTQQEDSAVYLCASSLVGTGLSYEQYFGPGTRLTVT.

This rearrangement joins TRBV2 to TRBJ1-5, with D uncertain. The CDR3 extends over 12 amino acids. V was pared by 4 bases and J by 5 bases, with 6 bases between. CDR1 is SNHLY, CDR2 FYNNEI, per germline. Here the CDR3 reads CASSVLHQPQHF. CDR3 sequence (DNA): TGTGCCAGCAGTGTCCTCCATCAGCCCCAGCATTTT.

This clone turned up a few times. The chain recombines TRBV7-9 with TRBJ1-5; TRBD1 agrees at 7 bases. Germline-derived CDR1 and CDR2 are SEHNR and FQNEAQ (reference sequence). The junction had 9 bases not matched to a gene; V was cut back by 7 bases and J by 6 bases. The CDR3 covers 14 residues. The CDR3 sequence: CASNPKGAGQPQHF. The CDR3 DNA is TGTGCCAGCAACCCCAAGGGGGCAGGTCAGCCCCAGCATTTT.

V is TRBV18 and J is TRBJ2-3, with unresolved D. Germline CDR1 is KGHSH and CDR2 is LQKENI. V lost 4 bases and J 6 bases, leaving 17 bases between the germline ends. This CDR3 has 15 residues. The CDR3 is CASSLNSSPFDTQYF. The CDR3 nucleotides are TGTGCCAGCTCACTCAACTCAAGCCCATTTGATACGCAGTATTTT.

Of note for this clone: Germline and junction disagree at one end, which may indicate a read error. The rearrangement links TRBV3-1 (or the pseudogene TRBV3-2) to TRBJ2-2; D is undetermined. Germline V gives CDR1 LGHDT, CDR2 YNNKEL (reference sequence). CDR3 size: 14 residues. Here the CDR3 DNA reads TGTGCCAGCAGTCAAGGATGGCAGAATGGGGAGCTGTTTTTT. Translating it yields CASSQGWQNGELFF.